The 31 T cell receptor beta chains given below trace back to one sample, sequenced in a study of blood T cell repertoires in COVID-19. Sequenced by immunoSEQ multiplex PCR; TCRdb stores in-frame clones only, minus some. The profile shows 200,000 to 300,000 clones, approximately 90% of them singletons. Sequencing input: PBMCs or T cells enriched from blood (not recorded which). The receptors were gathered from a man in his forties or fifties who had recovered from COVID-19.

The genes are TRBV18 and TRBJ2-7; D is undetermined. The V gene lost 3 bases and the J gene lost 0 bases, with 18 bases spanning the gap. From germline, CDR1 is KGHSH and CDR2 LQKENI. There are 17 residues in the CDR3. CDR3 nucleotides: TGTGCCAGCTCACCCCAAACTACACGGCAGAGCTCCTACGAGCAGTACTTC. Translation gives CASSPQTTRQSSYEQYF.

J is TRBJ1-5 and V is TRBV4-1; D is possibly TRBD1 (5 bases). This CDR3 contains 15 residues. Germline V gene data show CDR1 as MGHRA and CDR2 as YSYEKL. The germline V and J ends were trimmed by 0 bases and 5 bases, with 11 bases remaining between them. CDR3 DNA: TGCGCCAGCAGCCAAGATCCAGGGATCTATCAGCCCCAGCATTTT. Translating it yields CASSQDPGIYQPQHF.

This rearrangement joins TRBV19 to TRBJ1-5; D perhaps matches TRBD1 (5 bases). CDR3 length: 11 amino acids. Trimming stripped 10 bases from V and 6 bases from J, with 10 bases between. The germline gives CDR1 LNHDA, CDR2 SQIVND (reference sequence). CDR3 loop: CATGRFQPQHF. In DNA form, the CDR3 reads TGTGCCACAGGGCGTTTTCAGCCCCAGCATTTT.

The V gene is TRBV6-8, the J gene TRBJ1-6; D might be TRBD1 (6 bases). This CDR3 is 20 amino acids long. Trimming removed 6 bases from V and 0 bases from J, with 24 bases in between. Germline V gene sequence: CDR1 MNHGY, CDR2 SAAAGT. This CDR3 is CASRDNRDDSPSSYNSPLHF. CDR3 bases: TGTGCCAGCAGGGACAACAGGGATGATTCTCCGAGCTCCTATAATTCACCCCTCCACTTT.

The chain couples TRBV2 to TRBJ2-7; the match to TRBD2 covers 13 bases. J was trimmed by 2 bases and V by 10 bases; bases with no gene match: 5. The CDR3 extends over 14 amino acids. Germline V gene sequence: CDR1 SNHLY, CDR2 FYNNEI. The CDR3 spells CATRTSGRAYEQYF. CDR3 sequence (DNA): TGTGCCACCAGAACTAGCGGGAGGGCCTACGAGCAGTACTTC.

Here the CDR3 reads CASSPTLALLGYEQYF. The CDR3 DNA is TGTGCCAGCAGTCCAACACTAGCGCTACTCGGGTACGAGCAGTACTTC. The V and J genes are TRBV27 and TRBJ2-7; 7 bases fit TRBD2. The junction had 14 bases not matched to a gene; V was cut back by 5 bases and J by 4 bases. CDR3 length: 16 residues. Germline CDR1 and CDR2: MNHEY and SMNVEV (reference sequence).

The V gene is TRBV5-1, the J gene TRBJ2-5; 13 bases match TRBD2. This CDR3 comprises 19 residues. Looked up from germline, CDR1 is SGHRS and CDR2 is YFSETQ. J was trimmed by 5 bases and V by 5 bases; bases with no gene match: 18. Here the CDR3 DNA reads TGCGCCAGCAGTATAATGTATCAAGGACTAGCGGGAGAATTGGAGACCCAGTACTTC. Protein sequence: CASSIMYQGLAGELETQYF.

This rearrangement joins TRBV28 to TRBJ1-3; no reliable D call. Germline V CDR1 and CDR2: MDHEN, SYDVKM. V lost 3 bases and J 7 bases, leaving 16 bases between the germline ends. CDR3 length: 15 amino acids. CDR3 coding DNA: TGTGCCAGCAGTTTCCCCGCGGGCGTACGGAACACCATATATTTT. This translates into CASSFPAGVRNTIYF.

This chain joins TRBV5-4 and TRBJ1-1; D ambiguous. Germline assignment: CDR1 SGHNT and CDR2 YYREEE (reference sequence). Trimming left V 3 bases short and J 0 bases short, with 12 bases between. This CDR3 has 15 residues. The CDR3 loop is CASSSPRFLNTEAFF. The CDR3 region has the DNA TGTGCCAGCAGCTCCCCCCGGTTCTTGAACACTGAAGCTTTCTTT.

The V call is TRBV5-6, the J call TRBJ2-3; no firm D call. The CDR3 has 16 residues. Germline V gene sequence: CDR1 SGHDT, CDR2 YYEEEE. The V gene lost 0 bases and the J gene lost 0 bases, with 11 bases spanning the gap. CDR3: CASSLVQARSTDTQYF. In nucleotides, the CDR3 is TGTGCCAGCAGCTTGGTGCAGGCCCGTAGCACAGATACGCAGTATTTT.

In its sample, this clone was seen once. The chain uses TRBV3-1 (or the pseudogene TRBV3-2) and TRBJ1-4; TRBD1 matches at 7 bases. Germline V gene sequence: CDR1 LGHDT, CDR2 YNNKEL (reference sequence). Germline trimming cut 1 base from V and 5 bases from J; bases unmatched to any gene: 7. CDR3 length equals 16 residues. The CDR3 bases are TGTGCCAGCAGCCAAGTTAGCGACAGGGAGAATGAAAAACTGTTTTTT. It specifies CASSQVSDRENEKLFF.

To note about this clone: Other DNA sequences in the sample encode the same CDR3. The rearrangement links TRBV6-5 to TRBJ1-6; maybe TRBD1 (6 bases). Germline V CDR1 and CDR2: MNHEY, SVGAGI. V lost 7 bases, J lost 7 bases, and 11 bases lay in between. This CDR3 spans 13 amino acids. The CDR3 protein is CASTGRGNSPLHF. CDR3 DNA sequence: TGTGCCAGCACCGGGAGGGGGAATTCACCCCTCCACTTT.

The gene calls are TRBV7-8 and TRBJ1-3; a weak D match, TRBD1 (5 bases). V lost 4 bases to trimming and J lost 7 bases, with 20 bases between them. CDR1 is SGHVS, CDR2 FQNEAQ, per germline. CDR3 length: 16 amino acids. This CDR3 is CASSSLPQGGRNTIYF. The CDR3 nucleotides are TGTGCCAGCAGCTCCCTCCCTCAGGGAGGTCGGAACACCATATATTTT. Supplemented by reference TRBV7-8 and TRBJ1-3, the full variable domain reads GAGVSQSPRYKVAKRGQDVALRCDPISGHVSLFWYQQALGQGPEFLTYFQNEAQLDKSGLPSDRFFAERPEGSVSTLKIQRTQQEDSAVYLCASSSLPQGGRNTIYFGEGSWLTVV.

The chain couples TRBV19 to TRBJ1-2; a weak D match, TRBD1 (5 bases). The CDR3 covers 12 residues. The germline gives CDR1 LNHDA, CDR2 SQIVND (reference sequence). Trimming removed 9 bases from V and 4 bases from J, with 12 bases in between. For the CDR3, the DNA is TGTGCCAGCAACTCAGACAGCTATGGCTACACCTTC. Translation: CASNSDSYGYTF.

The chain joins TRBV5-8 to TRBJ2-3; a weak D match, TRBD2 (5 bases). CDR3 length: 17 amino acids. With 4 bases removed from V and 0 bases from J, the gap between germline ends came to 18 bases. Germline V gene data show CDR1 as SGHTS and CDR2 as YDEGEE. The CDR3 nucleotides are TGTGCCAGCAGCCAATGGGCGGGCACGCTTAGCACAGATACGCAGTATTTT. Residues: CASSQWAGTLSTDTQYF.

CDR3 residues: CASSLSASGQGYNEQFF. In nucleotides, the CDR3 is TGTGCCAGCAGCTTAAGCGCTTCGGGACAGGGATACAATGAGCAGTTCTTC. The V and J genes are TRBV11-2 and TRBJ2-1, with 9 bases that match TRBD1. The trim removed 2 bases at V and 4 bases at J, leaving 9 bases unmatched. CDR3 length: 17 amino acids. From germline, CDR1 is SGHAT and CDR2 FQNNGV.

The chain combines TRBV9 with TRBJ1-1; D possibly corresponds to TRBD1 (5 bases). Trimming left V 0 bases short and J 0 bases short, with 18 bases between. The CDR3 runs to 18 residues. Germline V gives CDR1 SGDLS, CDR2 YYNGEE. Here the CDR3 reads CASSVEIRAGNMNTEAFF. The DNA for the CDR3 is TGTGCCAGCAGCGTAGAAATCAGGGCAGGGAATATGAACACTGAAGCTTTCTTT. Using reference TRBV9 and TRBJ1-1 for the parts outside the CDR3, the full variable domain is DSGVTQTPKHLITATGQRVTLRCSPRSGDLSVYWYQQSLDQGLQFLIQYYNGEERAKGNILERFSAQQFPDLHSELNLSSLELGDSALYFCASSVEIRAGNMNTEAFFGQGTRLTVV.

This sequence joins TRBV29-1 and TRBJ1-4, with 10 bases aligning to TRBD1. CDR1 is SQVTM and CDR2 is ANQGSEA in the germline V gene. The V segment lost 4 bases and the J segment 8 bases; nucleotides outside the gene matches: 7. This CDR3 comprises 14 residues. The DNA for the CDR3 is TGCAGCGTTGCGAACAGGACAGGGGGAGAAAAACTGTTTTTT. It yields the protein CSVANRTGGEKLFF.

The V gene is TRBV7-6, the J gene TRBJ2-7; possible D gene TRBD2, 6 bases. The CDR3 covers 19 residues. V was cut by 5 bases and J by 2 bases, with 28 bases left in between. Germline-derived CDR1 and CDR2 are SGHVS and FNYEAQ. CDR3 region: CASSPDRGLKGAPAYEQYF. The DNA of the CDR3 is TGTGCCAGCAGCCCCGACCGGGGACTCAAGGGAGCACCAGCCTACGAGCAGTACTTC.

The chain joins TRBV7-8 to TRBJ1-6; D ambiguous. The CDR3 is made up of 15 amino acids. V lost 5 bases, J lost 7 bases, and 15 bases lay in between. The germline V gene encodes CDR1 SGHVS and CDR2 FQNEAQ. CDR3 in amino acids: CASSGRMGVNSPLHF. CDR3 bases: TGTGCCAGCAGCGGCAGGATGGGCGTAAATTCACCCCTCCACTTT.

The chain uses TRBV6-5 and TRBJ1-5; weak D call: TRBD1 (5 bases). The CDR3 is made up of 14 amino acids. Germline loops: CDR1 MNHEY, CDR2 SVGAGI. The V and J ends lost 5 bases and 4 bases respectively, with 12 bases between them. The CDR3: CASSTRRGNQPQHF. The CDR3 DNA sequence: TGTGCCAGCAGTACACGACGGGGGAATCAGCCCCAGCATTTT.

J is TRBJ2-7 and V is TRBV7-9; D might be TRBD1 (6 bases). Per the germline V gene, CDR1 is SEHNR and CDR2 is FQNEAQ (reference sequence). V was trimmed by 5 bases and J by 3 bases, leaving 17 bases between them. CDR3 length: 15 residues. The CDR3 DNA reads as TGTGCCAGCAGCCCCCGCCGGGCAGGGGTCTACGAGCAGTACTTC. Translating gives CASSPRRAGVYEQYF.

The chain is built from TRBV4-3 and TRBJ2-4; 8 bases align to TRBD2. Germline lookup yields CDR1 LGHNA and CDR2 YSLEER. V lost 0 bases, J lost 15 bases, and 10 bases stayed unmatched. The CDR3 is 14 residues long. DNA for the CDR3: TGCGCCAGCAGCCAAGAGCCCCGGGGGGGCCCTTGGTACTTC. Its translation is CASSQEPRGGPWYF.

The rearrangement joins TRBV7-5 to TRBJ1-5. TRBV7-5 is reported as a pseudogene. The CDR3 consists of 17 residues. CDR3 protein: CARIIREATLRNQPQHF. The CDR3 DNA reads TGTGCCAGAATCATCCGGGAGGCTACCCTACGCAATCAGCCCCAGCATTTT.

The rearrangement links TRBV7-8 to TRBJ1-1; 7 nucleotides match TRBD1. CDR3 length: 15 amino acids. The V gene end was trimmed by 2 bases and the J gene end by 1 base; junction bases not matched to a gene: 4. In germline, CDR1 is SGHVS, CDR2 FQNEAQ. The CDR3 sequence is CASSLWGQRNTEAFF. The CDR3 nucleotides are TGTGCCAGCAGCTTATGGGGACAGAGGAACACTGAAGCTTTCTTT. The entire variable domain, with the rest obtained from reference TRBV7-8 and TRBJ1-1, is as follows: GAGVSQSPRYKVAKRGQDVALRCDPISGHVSLFWYQQALGQGPEFLTYFQNEAQLDKSGLPSDRFFAERPEGSVSTLKIQRTQQEDSAVYLCASSLWGQRNTEAFFGQGTRLTVV.

The genes are TRBV5-8 and TRBJ2-3; 8 bases fit TRBD2. The germline CDR1 and CDR2 sequences are SGHTS and YDEGEE. Germline trimming cut 0 bases from V and 1 base from J; bases unmatched to any gene: 7. The CDR3 has 17 amino acids. CDR3 sequence: CASSLAGRAGGTDTQYF. CDR3 sequence (DNA): TGTGCCAGCAGCTTGGCCGGGCGAGCGGGGGGCACAGATACGCAGTATTTT. Using reference TRBV5-8 and TRBJ2-3 for the parts outside the CDR3, the full variable domain is EAGVTQSPTHLIKTRGQQATLRCSPISGHTSVYWYQQALGLGLQFLLWYDEGEERNRGNFPPRFSGRQFPNYSSELNVNALELEDSALYLCASSLAGRAGGTDTQYFGPGTRLTVL.

Note on this clone: A read error may account for a junction end that differs from germline. The rearrangement links TRBV6-5 to TRBJ1-6; D gene uncertain. Germline-derived CDR1 and CDR2 are MNHEY and SVGAGI. This CDR3 is 15 amino acids long. CDR3 region: CASRPDYGFNSPLHF. Written as DNA, the CDR3 is TGTGCCAGCAGGCCCGACTACGGGTTTAATTCACCCCTTCACTTT.

The chain uses TRBV30 and TRBJ1-2; 10 bases are a match to TRBD1. The CDR3 consists of 16 residues. Germline CDR1 and CDR2: GTSNPN and SVGIG (reference sequence). The V segment lost 1 base and the J segment 4 bases; nucleotides outside the gene matches: 9. CDR3 nucleotide sequence: TGTGCCTGGAGTGAATGGGGACAGGGGCGACGCTATGGCTACACCTTC. This translates into CAWSEWGQGRRYGYTF.

The rearrangement uses TRBV28 and TRBJ2-5; 7 positions agree with TRBD2. The germline V gene has CDR1 MDHEN and CDR2 SYDVKM. V was clipped by 6 bases and J by 1 base; unmatched bases: 8. The CDR3 has 15 residues. The CDR3 loop is CASSMGTGGQETQYF. DNA of the CDR3: TGTGCCAGCAGCATGGGCACGGGGGGCCAAGAGACCCAGTACTTC. The variable domain in full, completed from reference TRBV28 and TRBJ2-5, reads DVKVTQSSRYLVKRTGEKVFLECVQDMDHENMFWYRQDPGLGLRLIYFSYDVKMKEKGDIPEGYSVSREKKERFSLILESASTNQTSMYLCASSMGTGGQETQYFGPGTRLLVL.

V and J are TRBV2 and TRBJ2-7; D perhaps matches TRBD1 (5 bases). Trimming removed 5 bases from V and 4 bases from J, with 12 bases in between. CDR1 and CDR2 (germline): SNHLY, FYNNEI. The CDR3 spans 13 residues. In DNA form, the CDR3 reads TGTGCCAGCAGTTCGACAGCGAGATACGAGCAGTACTTC. It translates to CASSSTARYEQYF.

This clone was counted a single time. The V and J genes are TRBV9 and TRBJ1-5, with D maybe TRBD1 (6 bases). Germline values: CDR1 SGDLS, CDR2 YYNGEE. The CDR3 consists of 15 residues. The V gene lost 4 bases and the J gene lost 0 bases, with 11 bases spanning the gap. CDR3 loop: CASSLTGDSNQPQHF. The CDR3 nucleotides are TGTGCCAGCAGCTTGACAGGAGATAGCAATCAGCCCCAGCATTTT.